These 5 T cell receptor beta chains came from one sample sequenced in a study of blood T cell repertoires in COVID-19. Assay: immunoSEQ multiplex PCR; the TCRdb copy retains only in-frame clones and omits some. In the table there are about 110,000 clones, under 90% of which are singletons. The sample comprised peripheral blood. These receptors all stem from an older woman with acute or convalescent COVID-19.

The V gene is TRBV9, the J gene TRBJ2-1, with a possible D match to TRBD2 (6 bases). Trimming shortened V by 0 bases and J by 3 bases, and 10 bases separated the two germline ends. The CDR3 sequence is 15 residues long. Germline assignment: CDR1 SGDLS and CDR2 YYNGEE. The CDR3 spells CASSVDMGGYNEQFF. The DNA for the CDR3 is TGTGCCAGCAGCGTAGACATGGGAGGCTACAATGAGCAGTTCTTC.

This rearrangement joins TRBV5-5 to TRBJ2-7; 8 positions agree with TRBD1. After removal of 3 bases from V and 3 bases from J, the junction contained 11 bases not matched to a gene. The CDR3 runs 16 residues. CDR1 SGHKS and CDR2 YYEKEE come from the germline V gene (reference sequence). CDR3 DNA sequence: TGTGCCAGCAGCTATATTCCACAGGGGGAAGACTACGAGCAGTACTTC. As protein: CASSYIPQGEDYEQYF.

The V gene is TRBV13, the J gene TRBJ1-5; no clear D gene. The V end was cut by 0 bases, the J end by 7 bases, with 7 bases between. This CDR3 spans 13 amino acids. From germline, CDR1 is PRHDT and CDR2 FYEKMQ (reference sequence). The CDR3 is CASSLGRGQPQHF. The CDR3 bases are TGTGCCAGCAGCTTAGGCCGGGGACAGCCCCAGCATTTT.

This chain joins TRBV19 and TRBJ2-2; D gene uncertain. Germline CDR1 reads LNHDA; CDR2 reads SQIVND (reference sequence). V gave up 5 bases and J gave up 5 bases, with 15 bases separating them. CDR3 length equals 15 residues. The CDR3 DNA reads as TGTGCCAGTAGTCCCGACTTGGCGGAGACCGGGGAGCTGTTTTTT. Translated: CASSPDLAETGELFF.

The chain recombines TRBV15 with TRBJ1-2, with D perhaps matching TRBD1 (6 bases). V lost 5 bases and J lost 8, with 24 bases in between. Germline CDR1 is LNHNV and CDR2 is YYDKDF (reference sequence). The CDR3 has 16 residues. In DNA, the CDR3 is TGTGCCACCAGCCCAGGGGCCTGGACGCCTTTTAGAGGCTACACCTTC. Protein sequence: CATSPGAWTPFRGYTF.